This T cell receptor (beta chain) was sequenced for a study of T cell responses to AZD1222 COVID-19 vaccine. Points on this clone: As yet, its antigen is unknown.

The assay was immunoSEQ multiplex PCR, and TCRdb's table has in-frame clones only and misses some. The table includes 150,000 to 200,000 clones, roughly 93% detected once. Study-wide results and caveats: Among AZD1222 vaccinees, only six were seropositive at baseline. White British ancestry dominated among donors, who included more females, and clonal diversity was possibly underestimated.

This CDR3 comprises 14 residues. After removal of 4 bases from V and 2 bases from J, the junction contained 0 bases not matched to a gene. From germline, CDR1 is SGHRS and CDR2 YFSETQ. The TCR comes from an adult in good health. The chain carries TRBV5-1 and TRBJ1-4, with 9 positions matching TRBD1. The sample here was peripheral blood, taken on day 0 of AZD1222 vaccination. The CDR3 region is CASSTGGTNEKLFF. The DNA for the CDR3 is TGCGCCAGCAGCACAGGGGGCACTAATGAAAAACTGTTTTTT.